The 24 T cell receptor beta chains below were found in one sample sequenced in a study of radiotherapy plus CTLA-4 blockade in lung cancer. The method was immunoSEQ multiplex PCR; TCRdb's version includes in-frame clones alone and lacks a portion of them. In the table there are around 78,000 clones, around 78% of which are singletons. The specimen comprised peripheral blood, sampled from a patient treated with radiotherapy plus ipilimumab. These receptors originate from a human donor with non-small cell lung cancer who had a partial response to radiotherapy plus ipilimumab. Some clones in this sample may be carry-over from other donors' samples.

V is TRBV4-3 and J is TRBJ2-3; 13 positions match TRBD2. Germline loops: CDR1 LGHNA, CDR2 YSLEER. The CDR3 runs to 17 residues. J was trimmed by 4 bases and V by 0 bases; bases with no gene match: 4. The CDR3 protein is CASSQERTSGGSDTQYF. The CDR3 region has the DNA TGCGCCAGCAGCCAAGAGCGGACTAGCGGGGGTTCAGATACGCAGTATTTT.

This clone was detected once. The genes are TRBV19 and TRBJ1-5, with 7 bases fitting TRBD1. The CDR3 runs 15 residues. Germline V gives CDR1 LNHDA, CDR2 SQIVND (reference sequence). Trimming at V came to 5 bases and at J to 0 bases, leaving 4 bases not matched to a gene. Here the CDR3 DNA reads TGTGCCAGTAGTCCGGGACAGCGTAGCAATCAGCCCCAGCATTTT. As protein: CASSPGQRSNQPQHF.

This sequence joins TRBV5-4 and TRBJ2-5; 8 nucleotides align to TRBD1. The CDR3 runs 15 residues. V was pared by 3 bases and J by 1 base, with 5 bases of the junction left unmatched. Germline loops: CDR1 SGHNT, CDR2 YYREEE (reference sequence). The CDR3 coding sequence is TGTGCCAGCAGCTCCCGGGACAGGAGCCAAGAGACCCAGTACTTC. Translated, it gives CASSSRDRSQETQYF.

The chain has TRBV18 and TRBJ2-1; a possible D gene is TRBD1 (6 bases). Trimming removed 2 bases at V and 0 bases at J, with 11 bases between. The CDR3 is 16 residues long. The germline gives CDR1 KGHSH, CDR2 LQKENI. The CDR3 region has the DNA TGTGCCAGCTCACCAACAGGGTCTAGCTCCTACAATGAGCAGTTCTTC. Its translation is CASSPTGSSSYNEQFF.

This clone has a handful of counts. The chain couples TRBV27 to TRBJ1-4, with a weak D call TRBD1 (6 bases). The V and J ends lost 5 bases and 5 bases respectively, with 9 bases between them. Looked up from germline, CDR1 is MNHEY and CDR2 is SMNVEV (reference sequence). This CDR3 has 13 residues. This CDR3 is CASSQGRNEKLFF. The DNA of the CDR3 is TGTGCCAGCAGTCAGGGGAGAAATGAAAAACTGTTTTTT.

This clone has more than one count but fewer than ten. This chain joins TRBV5-1 and TRBJ1-3, with TRBD1 identical over 9 bases. Germline trimming cut 4 bases from V and 7 bases from J; bases unmatched to any gene: 12. In germline, CDR1 is SGHRS, CDR2 YFSETQ. The CDR3 spans 16 residues. CDR3 region: CASSLNRTGEWNTIYF. The CDR3 nucleotides are TGCGCCAGCAGCCTGAATCGGACAGGGGAGTGGAACACCATATATTTT.

The chain is built from TRBV25-1 and TRBJ2-3; 8 bases agree with TRBD1. The CDR3 has 13 amino acids. Germline trimming cut 7 bases from V and 2 bases from J; bases unmatched to any gene: 2. In germline, CDR1 is MGHDK, CDR2 SYGVNS. CDR3 bases: TGTGCCAGCATGGACAGGGTCACAGATACGCAGTATTTT. Translating it yields CASMDRVTDTQYF.

The chain has TRBV6-6 and TRBJ2-5, with D maybe TRBD1 (5 bases). The CDR3 has 15 residues. Germline V gives CDR1 MNHNY, CDR2 SVGAGI (reference sequence). Trimming shortened V by 2 bases and J by 2 bases, and 12 bases separated the two germline ends. CDR3: CASSYGVAGQETQYF. Written as DNA, the CDR3 is TGTGCCAGCAGTTACGGTGTGGCAGGGCAAGAGACCCAGTACTTC.

This chain connects TRBV2 to TRBJ1-6; no clear D gene. V lost 1 base to trimming and J lost 8 bases, with 15 bases between them. The CDR3 spans 16 residues. Looked up from germline, CDR1 is SNHLY and CDR2 is FYNNEI. CDR3 sequence: CASSEGTPSEYSPLHF. CDR3 in DNA: TGTGCCAGCAGTGAAGGAACCCCTTCGGAGTATTCACCCCTCCACTTT.

The chain links TRBV28 to TRBJ2-1, with 10 positions matching TRBD2. The CDR3 covers 15 residues. The V segment lost 6 bases and the J segment 7 bases; nucleotides outside the gene matches: 9. Per the germline V gene, CDR1 is MDHEN and CDR2 is SYDVKM. The CDR3 region is CASRGAGGSANEQFF. In nucleotides, the CDR3 is TGTGCCAGCAGGGGAGCGGGGGGGTCTGCAAATGAGCAGTTCTTC.

The chain links TRBV19 to TRBJ1-6; the D gene is possibly TRBD1 (6 bases). This CDR3 spans 15 amino acids. CDR1 LNHDA and CDR2 SQIVND come from the germline V gene (reference sequence). V was clipped by 3 bases and J by 4 bases, with 10 bases between them. CDR3 in amino acids: CASSIAGQYNSPLHF. As DNA, the CDR3 is TGTGCCAGTAGTATTGCAGGACAGTATAATTCACCCCTCCACTTT.

This chain uses TRBV6-5 with TRBJ1-2; 9 bases map to TRBD1. Germline trimming cut 5 bases from V and 7 bases from J; bases unmatched to any gene: 5. Germline V CDR1 and CDR2: MNHEY, SVGAGI. The CDR3 covers 13 residues. The CDR3 loop reads CASSLGTGLGYTF. The CDR3 DNA reads TGTGCCAGCAGTCTCGGGACAGGGCTTGGCTACACCTTC.

CDR3 nucleotide sequence: TGTGCCAGCAGCGTAGCTCTAGCGGCAAACTACAATGAGCAGTTCTTC. The encoded protein is CASSVALAANYNEQFF. V and J are TRBV9 and TRBJ2-1; 7 nucleotides line up with TRBD2. There are 16 residues in the CDR3. Trimming cost V 0 bases and J 3 bases; bases outside gene matches: 6. Per the germline V gene, CDR1 is SGDLS and CDR2 is YYNGEE.

The chain recombines TRBV5-5 with TRBJ1-2, with 9 bases fitting TRBD1. From germline, CDR1 is SGHKS and CDR2 YYEKEE (reference sequence). J gave up 8 bases and V 3 bases, and 5 bases lay outside the gene matches. This CDR3 spans 13 amino acids. CDR3 sequence (DNA): TGTGCCAGCAGCTCCTGGGACAGGGACGGCTACACCTTC. This codes for CASSSWDRDGYTF.

The chain links TRBV28 to TRBJ1-2; D remains unclear. V lost 3 bases, J lost 4 bases, and 6 bases lay in between. CDR3 length: 12 amino acids. CDR1 is MDHEN and CDR2 is SYDVKM in the germline V gene. In DNA, the CDR3 is TGTGCCAGCAGTTTTTTTAGCTATGGCTACACCTTC. This sequence encodes CASSFFSYGYTF.

V usage is TRBV9 and J usage is TRBJ2-7; 7 positions agree with TRBD2. Looked up from germline, CDR1 is SGDLS and CDR2 is YYNGEE. There are 13 residues in the CDR3. The trim removed 5 bases at V and 7 bases at J, leaving 9 bases unmatched. The CDR3 nucleotides read TGTGCCAGCAGTCGACTAGCTTTCGGGGAGCAGTACTTC. As protein: CASSRLAFGEQYF. Supplemented by reference TRBV9 and TRBJ2-7, the full variable domain reads DSGVTQTPKHLITATGQRVTLRCSPRSGDLSVYWYQQSLDQGLQFLIQYYNGEERAKGNILERFSAQQFPDLHSELNLSSLELGDSALYFCASSRLAFGEQYFGPGTRLTVT.

This clone was observed a single time. The gene calls are TRBV5-1 and TRBJ1-6; 9 bases line up with TRBD1. Germline trimming cut 3 bases from V and 5 bases from J; bases unmatched to any gene: 3. Germline V lookup: CDR1 SGHRS, CDR2 YFSETQ. The CDR3 has 15 amino acids. The CDR3, as DNA: TGCGCCAGCAGCTCGACAGGGGGGAATAATTCACCCCTCCACTTT. It yields the protein CASSSTGGNNSPLHF.

This clone came up a few times. This rearrangement joins TRBV14 to TRBJ1-4; D call uncertain. Germline V gives CDR1 SGHDN, CDR2 FVKESK. V lost 1 base, J lost 10 bases, and 10 bases lay in between. The CDR3 runs 13 residues. CDR3 in DNA: TGTGCCAGCAGCCAAGCTTATCCCGGAAAACTGTTTTTT. Amino acid sequence: CASSQAYPGKLFF. The entire variable domain, with the rest obtained from reference TRBV14 and TRBJ1-4, is as follows: EAGVTQFPSHSVIEKGQTVTLRCDPISGHDNLYWYRRVMGKEIKFLLHFVKESKQDESGMPNNRFLAERTGGTYSTLKVQPAELEDSGVYFCASSQAYPGKLFFGSGTQLSVL.

J is TRBJ2-2 and V is TRBV7-3; TRBD1 matches 11 bases. Germline trimming cut 4 bases from V and 5 bases from J; bases unmatched to any gene: 9. Germline CDR1 and CDR2: SGHTA and FQGTGA. The CDR3 has 17 amino acids. As DNA, the CDR3 is TGTGCCAGCAGCTACGAAGGACAGGGGGCAAGGACCGGGGAGCTGTTTTTT. It encodes CASSYEGQGARTGELFF. The full variable domain, rest sourced from reference TRBV7-3 and TRBJ2-2, is GAGVSQTPSNKVTEKGKYVELRCDPISGHTALYWYRQSLGQGPEFLIYFQGTGAADDSGLPNDRFFAVRPEGSVSTLKIQRTERGDSAVYLCASSYEGQGARTGELFFGEGSRLTVL.

The genes are TRBV6-5 and TRBJ2-2, with a possible D match to TRBD1 (6 bases). CDR3 length equals 16 residues. Germline V gene lookup returns CDR1 MNHEY and CDR2 SVGAGI. Trimming shortened V by 3 bases and J by 5 bases, and 16 bases separated the two germline ends. The CDR3 protein is CASSYSGTRVTGELFF. DNA for the CDR3: TGTGCCAGCAGTTATTCCGGGACAAGGGTAACCGGGGAGCTGTTTTTT.

This clone was seen only once. The V and J genes are TRBV5-1 and TRBJ1-6, with D possibly being TRBD1 (6 bases). V lost 0 bases and J 6 bases, leaving 10 bases between the germline ends. Germline CDR1 SGHRS, CDR2 YFSETQ. The length of the CDR3 is 15 residues. CDR3 bases: TGCGCCAGCAGCTTGGCGACAGGATCTAATTCACCCCTCCACTTT. It codes for CASSLATGSNSPLHF.

The chain uses TRBV9 and TRBJ2-5, with D uncertain. CDR1 and CDR2 (germline): SGDLS, YYNGEE. This CDR3 comprises 14 residues. V shed 0 bases and J shed 4 bases, with 10 bases lying between them. CDR3 nucleotide sequence: TGTGCCAGCAGCGTAGGGCAGGCGAGAGAGACCCAGTACTTC. Translated, it gives CASSVGQARETQYF.

J is TRBJ2-7 and V is TRBV7-9; 9 bases are shared with TRBD1. Germline assignment: CDR1 SEHNR and CDR2 FQNEAQ (reference sequence). The CDR3 runs 13 residues. With 5 bases clipped from V and 5 bases from J, the junction kept 4 bases outside the gene matches. This CDR3 reads CASSVTGGDEQYF. The DNA of the CDR3 is TGTGCCAGCAGCGTTACAGGGGGCGACGAGCAGTACTTC.

The gene calls are TRBV7-7 and TRBJ2-3; 9 bases agree with TRBD1. This CDR3 is 14 amino acids long. The germline CDR1 and CDR2 sequences are SSHAT and FNYEAQ (reference sequence). The V gene end was trimmed by 4 bases and the J gene end by 6 bases; junction bases not matched to a gene: 5. Here the CDR3 reads CASSSRTGADTQYF. In DNA, the CDR3 is TGTGCCAGCAGCTCCCGGACAGGGGCGGATACGCAGTATTTT.